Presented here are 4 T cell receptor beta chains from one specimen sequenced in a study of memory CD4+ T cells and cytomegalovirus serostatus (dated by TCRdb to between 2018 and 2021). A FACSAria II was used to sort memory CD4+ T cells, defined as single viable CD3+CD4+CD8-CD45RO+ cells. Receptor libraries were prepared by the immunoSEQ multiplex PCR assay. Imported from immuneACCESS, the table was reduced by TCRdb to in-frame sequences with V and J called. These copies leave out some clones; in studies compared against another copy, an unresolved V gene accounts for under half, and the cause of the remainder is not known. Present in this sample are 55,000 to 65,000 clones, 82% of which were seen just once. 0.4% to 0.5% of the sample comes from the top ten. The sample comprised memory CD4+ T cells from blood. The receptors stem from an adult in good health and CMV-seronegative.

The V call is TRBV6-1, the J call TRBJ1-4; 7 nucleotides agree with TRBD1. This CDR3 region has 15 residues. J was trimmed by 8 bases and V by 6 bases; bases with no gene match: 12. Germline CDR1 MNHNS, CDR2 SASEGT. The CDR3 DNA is TGTGCCAGCAGCCGCCCTCAGTCACAGGGGGAAAAACTGTTTTTT. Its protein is CASSRPQSQGEKLFF.

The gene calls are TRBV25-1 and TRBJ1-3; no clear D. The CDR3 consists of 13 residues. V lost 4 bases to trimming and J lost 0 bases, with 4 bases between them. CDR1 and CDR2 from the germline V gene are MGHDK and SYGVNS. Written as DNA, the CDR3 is TGTGCCAGCAGTGTGGTCTCTGGAAACACCATATATTTT. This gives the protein CASSVVSGNTIYF.

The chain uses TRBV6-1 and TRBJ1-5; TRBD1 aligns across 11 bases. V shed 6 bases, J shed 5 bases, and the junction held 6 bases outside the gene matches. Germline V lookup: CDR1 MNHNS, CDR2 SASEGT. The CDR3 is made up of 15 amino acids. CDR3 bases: TGTGCCAGCAGGCCGGACAGGGGGCGCGATCAGCCCCAGCATTTT. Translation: CASRPDRGRDQPQHF.

CDR3 nucleotides: TGTGCCAGCAGATTTACAGGGGGCATTGAAGCTTTCTTT. It specifies CASRFTGGIEAFF. This chain links TRBV5-4 with TRBJ1-1; TRBD1 aligns across 9 bases. J was trimmed by 7 bases and V by 5 bases; bases with no gene match: 6. The CDR3 has 13 residues. Germline V CDR1 and CDR2: SGHNT, YYREEE (reference sequence).